The 19 T cell receptor beta chains presented below share a single source sample, sequenced in a study of tumor-infiltrating lymphocytes in primary liver carcinoma. Unsorted whole blood yielded the blood RNA, and germline DNA was also extracted. With roughly 540 ng total RNA as template and a constant-region primer, TCR beta cDNA was made. ARM-PCR was slightly modified, and three nested multiplex PCR rounds with it gave rise to the TCR beta libraries. TRBV1-TRBV30 forward and Cbeta reverse primers drove the first two approximately 10-cycle rounds. Each CDR3 protein gets one entry after TCRdb re-called the multiplex PCR reads with MiXCR. The sample holds approximately 330,000 distinct CDR3 sequences, approximately 65% seen once. The sample comprised peripheral blood. Every receptor here comes from a man aged 35-49 years with primary liver carcinoma and hepatitis B virus infection.

Of note for this clonotype: No conserved phenylalanine or tryptophan is present at the end of the CDR3, so a read error is the likely explanation. The rearrangement uses TRBV4-2 and TRBJ1-6; possible D gene TRBD1, 6 bases. This CDR3 is 14 amino acids long. Germline V gives CDR1 LGHNA, CDR2 YNFKEQ. Here the CDR3 DNA reads TGTGCCAGCGGCCAAGATGACAGGTCTTCACCCCTCCACCTT. This encodes CASGQDDRSSPLHL.

In regard to this clonotype: A read error may produce the germline difference seen at one junction end. J is TRBJ2-7 and V is TRBV6-5; D is uncertain. CDR3 length: 13 residues. In germline, CDR1 is MNHEY, CDR2 SVGAGI. DNA of the CDR3: TGTGCAAGCAGTTACTCTACCGCCTACGAGCAGTACTTC. It specifies CASSYSTAYEQYF.

This clonotype was detected only once. Since a much larger clone is just one base distant, this may be a read error. The rearrangement uses TRBV5-5 and TRBJ1-2; D is possibly TRBD1 (5 bases). Germline CDR1 and CDR2: SGHKS and YYEKEE (reference sequence). V shed 3 bases and J shed 9 bases, with 18 bases lying between them. This CDR3 has 14 residues. The CDR3 nucleotides are TGTGCCAGCAGCTCGGGCAGGGCCGGGGTACGCTACACCTTC. This gives the protein CASSSGRAGVRYTF.

This clonotype appeared a few times. This may come from a read error, since a much larger clone is one base off. The CDR3 spells CASFVTTYNEQFF. The CDR3 region has the DNA TGTGCCAGTTTCGTGACCACCTACAATGAGCAGTTCTTC. The genes are TRBV6-1 and TRBJ2-1; the D is unclear. CDR1 and CDR2 (germline): MNHNS, SASEGT. V gave up 9 bases and J gave up 2 bases, with 11 bases separating them. The CDR3 is made up of 13 amino acids.

At least ten counts were recorded for this clonotype. This chain uses TRBV11-2 with TRBJ2-3, with 9 bases aligning to TRBD2. V was pared by 0 bases and J by 4 bases, with 8 bases of the junction left unmatched. Germline loops: CDR1 SGHAT, CDR2 FQNNGV. The CDR3 runs to 17 residues. This CDR3 reads CASSLEGAGGFPDTQYF. In nucleotides, the CDR3 is TGTGCCAGCAGCTTAGAGGGGGCGGGAGGGTTCCCAGATACGCAGTATTTT. Supplemented by reference TRBV11-2 and TRBJ2-3, the full variable domain reads EAGVAQSPRYKIIEKRQSVAFWCNPISGHATLYWYQQILGQGPKLLIQFQNNGVVDDSQLPKDRFSAERLKGVDSTLKIQPAKLEDSAVYLCASSLEGAGGFPDTQYFGPGTRLTVL.

Of note for this clonotype: Germline is not matched at one junction end, which may reflect a read error. The chain couples TRBV5-1 to TRBJ2-7, with 7 bases aligning to TRBD1. Germline CDR1 SGHRS, CDR2 YFSETQ. This CDR3 region has 15 residues. DNA of the CDR3: TGTGCCGGCAGCTATGGACAGGAGAGCTCCTACGAGCAGTACTTC. Translation: CAGSYGQESSYEQYF.

This clonotype was seen many times. The chain carries TRBV4-1 and TRBJ2-2; 11 bases are shared with TRBD2. This CDR3 has 19 residues. The V gene end was trimmed by 4 bases and the J gene end by 3 bases; junction bases not matched to a gene: 13. Germline assignment: CDR1 MGHRA and CDR2 YSYEKL. The CDR3 DNA sequence: TGCGCCAGCAGCCGTCAAGGAGGTAGCGGGAGGGCGTACACCGGGGAGCTGTTTTTT. Amino acid sequence: CASSRQGGSGRAYTGELFF.

This clonotype appeared a few times. The J gene is TRBJ2-3, the V gene TRBV5-1, with D unclear. V dropped 0 bases and J dropped 9 bases, with 11 bases sitting between them. Germline values: CDR1 SGHRS, CDR2 YFSETQ. This CDR3 is built from 13 residues. CDR3 DNA: TGCGCCAGCAGCTTGGGCTGGGCTGCAACGCAGTATTTT. Translating gives CASSLGWAATQYF.

Concerning this clonotype itself: The CDR3 carries no conserved terminal phenylalanine or tryptophan, so it likely arises from a read error. J is TRBJ2-3 and V is TRBV11-2; TRBD2 might be the D (7 bases). From germline, CDR1 is SGHAT and CDR2 FQNNGV. CDR3 size: 16 residues. The CDR3 coding sequence is TGTACCAGCAGCCAATACCACGGGGGGCCAACAGATACGCAGTATATT. The encoded protein is CTSSQYHGGPTDTQYI.

Concerning this clonotype: A much larger clonotype is one base distant, so this may be a read error. The chain recombines TRBV4-1 with TRBJ1-2, with TRBD1 as a possible D gene (5 bases). Germline CDR1 is MGHRA and CDR2 is YSYEKL. The CDR3 is made up of 17 amino acids. The CDR3 DNA reads TGCCCCAGCAGCCAAGAGGGACTCTCAGGATCCATTTCGGGCTACACCTTC. The encoded protein is CPSSQEGLSGSISGYTF.

The chain uses TRBV6-6 and TRBJ2-2; unclear D gene. CDR3 size: 13 residues. Deletions cut 7 bases from V and 1 base from J, with 7 bases between. The germline V gene encodes CDR1 MNHNY and CDR2 SVGAGI (reference sequence). The CDR3 loop is CASNTWNTGELFF. Here the CDR3 DNA reads TGTGCCAGCAACACTTGGAACACCGGGGAGCTGTTTTTT.

With regard to this clonotype: Because it lacks the conserved phenylalanine or tryptophan at the end, this CDR3 is likely a read error. The V and J genes are TRBV11-2 and TRBJ1-2, with 10 bases matching TRBD1. This CDR3 contains 16 residues. Germline lookup yields CDR1 SGHAT and CDR2 FQNNGV. CDR3 DNA sequence: TGTGCTAGCAGCTTAGCGACAGGGGGCGCAAGCTATGGCTACACCGTC. Translating it yields CASSLATGGASYGYTV.

As to this clonotype: Since a much larger clone is just one base distant, this may be a read error. The chain carries TRBV5-5 and TRBJ2-1; D is unclear. The germline V gene encodes CDR1 SGHKS and CDR2 YYEKEE (reference sequence). The CDR3 totals 12 residues. V lost 4 bases to trimming and J lost 12 bases, with 14 bases between them. The CDR3 nucleotides are TGTGCCAGCAGCCGGACGGATGCAGCGCAGTTCTTC. This gives the protein CASSRTDAAQFF.

The V call is TRBV5-1, the J call TRBJ2-6, with 7 bases aligning to TRBD1. The CDR3 spans 19 residues. Trimming at V came to 3 bases and at J to 1 base, leaving 13 bases not matched to a gene. Germline lookup yields CDR1 SGHRS and CDR2 YFSETQ. The CDR3 here is CASSYAGTAGLSGANVLTF. The CDR3 DNA is TGCGCCAGCAGCTACGCCGGGACAGCAGGACTGTCTGGGGCCAACGTCCTGACTTTC.

This clonotype was seen only once. This clone may be a read error of a much larger clone one base away. The V and J genes are TRBV6-5 and TRBJ1-2, with a possible D match to TRBD1 (5 bases). Looked up from germline, CDR1 is MNHEY and CDR2 is SVGAGI. Trimming removed 5 bases from V and 4 bases from J, with 17 bases in between. This CDR3 has 15 amino acids. CDR3 protein: CASSASQGRVYGYTF. The DNA for the CDR3 is TGTGCCAGCAGTGCCAGTCAGGGACGGGTCTATGGCTACACCTTC.

This clonotype was found a few times. The gene calls are TRBV6-1 and TRBJ1-2; possibly TRBD1 for D (5 bases). Trimming took off 2 bases at V and 4 bases at J, with 8 bases between the two ends. The CDR3 sequence is 13 residues long. Germline CDR1 reads MNHNS; CDR2 reads SASEGT. CDR3: CASSEIRVYGYTF. CDR3 in DNA: TGTGCCAGCAGTGAAATCAGGGTCTATGGCTACACCTTC.

As to this clonotype: This may arise from a read error, as a much more abundant clone is one base away. CDR3 nucleotides: TGCAGGGTTGCAGGGTTCGACTCCGAGCAGTACTTC. This encodes CRVAGFDSEQYF. The chain links TRBV29-1 to TRBJ2-7, with D perhaps TRBD1 (5 bases). The CDR3 is 12 residues long. CDR1 and CDR2 (germline): SQVTM, ANQGSEA.

The CDR3 sequence is CASSPTKKSRERRNQPQHF. The CDR3, as DNA: TGTGCCAGTAGCCCGACAAAGAAAAGCCGGGAGCGCCGAAATCAGCCCCAGCATTTT. This sequence joins TRBV19 and TRBJ1-5; D ambiguous. Trimming left V 6 bases short and J 4 bases short, with 28 bases between. The CDR3 length is 19 residues. CDR1 and CDR2 (germline): LNHDA, SQIVND (reference sequence).

J is TRBJ1-1 and V is TRBV6-6; tentatively, D is TRBD1 (6 bases). The V and J ends lost 2 bases and 2 bases respectively, with 18 bases between them. Germline CDR1 and CDR2: MNHNY and SVGAGI (reference sequence). The CDR3 has 17 residues. Here the CDR3 reads CASSYLRGLKINTEAFF. The DNA of the CDR3 is TGTGCCAGCAGTTACCTCAGGGGACTTAAAATAAACACTGAAGCTTTCTTT.